The 22 T cell receptor beta chains below all came from one sample that was sequenced in a study of regulatory T cells in long-lasting Graves disease. Time point given: newly diagnosed GD, antithyroid drugs for less than 3 months. From PBMCs, RNA was extracted and then used to make the TCR library. iRepertoire HTBI primers and Arm-PCR of CDR3 regions built TCR beta libraries. TCRdb processed the multiplex PCR reads anew with MiXCR; each CDR3 protein has one entry. There are 300,000 to 400,000 distinct CDR3 sequences in the sample; under 20% occur only once, and about 40% lies in the top ten. The sample here was peripheral blood mononuclear cells (PBMCs), taken at new diagnosis, from a patient treated with antithyroid drugs. The receptors stem from a female donor with Graves disease.

The chain recombines TRBV30 with TRBJ2-1; 9 bases agree with TRBD1. This CDR3 contains 16 residues. Germline values: CDR1 GTSNPN, CDR2 SVGIG (reference sequence). With V trimmed by 0 bases and J by 5 bases, 8 bases remained unmatched. The CDR3 region is CAWSVFGQGKDNEQFF. DNA for the CDR3: TGTGCCTGGAGTGTATTTGGACAGGGGAAAGACAATGAGCAGTTCTTC. The full variable domain, in which reference TRBV30 and TRBJ2-1 provide the parts outside the CDR3, is SQTIHQWPATLVQPVGSPLSLECTVEGTSNPNLYWYRQAAGRGLQLLFYSVGIGQISSEVPQNLSASRPQDRQFILSSKKLLLSDSGFYLCAWSVFGQGKDNEQFFGPGTRLTVL.

This clonotype was recorded many times. One junction end disagrees with the germline gene, perhaps due to a read error. The chain links TRBV5-1 to TRBJ1-5; TRBD1 is a possible D gene (5 bases). The CDR3 is 14 amino acids. Germline V gene sequence: CDR1 SGHRS, CDR2 YFSETQ. The chain's CDR3 is CASSLDSPNQPQHF. The CDR3 nucleotides read TGTGCCAGCAGCCTAGACAGTCCCAATCAGCCCCAGCATTTT.

The chain employs TRBV4-1 and TRBJ2-5; D is tentatively TRBD1 or TRBD2 (5 bases each). V was pared by 3 bases and J by 7 bases, with 15 bases between. The CDR3 is made up of 14 amino acids. Germline V gene data show CDR1 as MGHRA and CDR2 as YSYEKL. The DNA of the CDR3 is TGCGCCAGCAGCCACCCCGAGGGACGGGGGACCCAGTACTTC. Translation gives CASSHPEGRGTQYF.

The genes are TRBV5-6 and TRBJ2-5, with TRBD2 matching 10 bases. The CDR3 totals 14 residues. Germline trimming cut 1 base from V and 7 bases from J; bases unmatched to any gene: 4. Germline V gene data show CDR1 as SGHDT and CDR2 as YYEEEE. Written as DNA, the CDR3 is TGTGCCAGCAGCTTGTCTAGCGGGAGTGGGACCCAGTACTTC. Its protein product is CASSLSSGSGTQYF.

This clonotype was detected many times. V is TRBV12-3 or TRBV12-4 and J is TRBJ1-5, with D possibly TRBD1 on 6 matching bases. The CDR3 is 14 residues long. V was cut by 6 bases and J by 9 bases, with 18 bases left in between. CDR3 residues: CASSGDRTLRPQHF. The CDR3 coding sequence is TGTGCCAGCAGCGGTGACAGGACGTTACGGCCCCAGCATTTT.

The V call is TRBV7-3, the J call TRBJ2-2; 7 bases agree with TRBD2. Germline CDR1 is SGHTA and CDR2 is FQGTGA. This CDR3 is 14 amino acids long. With 8 bases clipped from V and 7 bases from J, the junction kept 10 bases outside the gene matches. The DNA of the CDR3 is TGTGCCAGCCCCGGGAGGCCCACCTGCGGGGAGCTGTTTTTT. It encodes CASPGRPTCGELFF.

This clonotype was counted at least ten times. The J gene is TRBJ1-2, the V gene TRBV2; D is undetermined. V shed 0 bases and J shed 14 bases, with 10 bases lying between them. The CDR3 is made up of 11 amino acids. Germline V lookup: CDR1 SNHLY, CDR2 FYNNEI. The CDR3 loop is CASSEASRETF. The CDR3 bases are TGTGCCAGCAGTGAAGCGTCTCGAGAGACCTTC. Full variable domain (rest looked up from reference TRBV2 and TRBJ1-2): EPEVTQTPSHQVTQMGQEVILRCVPISNHLYFYWYRQILGQKVEFLVSFYNNEISEKSEIFDDQFSVERPDGSNFTLKIRSTKLEDSAMYFCASSEASRETFGSGTRLTVV.

This clonotype was observed many times. CDR3 sequence: CASSTTLKETQYF. CDR3 in DNA: TGTGCCAGCAGCACAACTTTGAAAGAGACCCAGTACTTC. The chain uses TRBV7-2 and TRBJ2-5; D call uncertain. This CDR3 is 13 amino acids long. Trimming took 5 bases from V and 3 from J, leaving 10 bases between them. Germline lookup yields CDR1 SGHTA and CDR2 FQGNSA.

The chain couples TRBV3-1 to TRBJ2-6, with D hard to call. Germline CDR1 is LGHDT and CDR2 is YNNKEL (reference sequence). The CDR3 has 13 residues. With 5 bases removed from V and 4 bases from J, the gap between germline ends came to 6 bases. The CDR3 spells CASSNEGANVLTF. The CDR3 bases are TGTGCCAGCAGCAACGAAGGGGCCAACGTCCTGACTTTC.

This clonotype was recorded at least ten times. J is TRBJ2-7 and V is TRBV9; tentative D call: TRBD2 (6 bases). Germline loops: CDR1 SGDLS, CDR2 YYNGEE. Trimming stripped 4 bases from V and 3 bases from J, with 14 bases between. The CDR3 sequence is 14 residues long. The DNA for the CDR3 is TGTGCCAGCAGCCCCGAAGCGGGTCTCTACGAGCAGTACTTC. It encodes CASSPEAGLYEQYF.

The sample holds many counts of this clonotype. The chain joins TRBV18 to TRBJ2-5; D is unresolved. In germline, CDR1 is KGHSH, CDR2 LQKENI. The CDR3 is made up of 12 amino acids. V lost 2 bases to trimming and J lost 4 bases, with 5 bases between them. The CDR3 region has the DNA TGTGCCAGCTCACCAGGGCCAGAGACCCAGTACTTC. Encoded protein: CASSPGPETQYF.

This clonotype was seen a handful of times. The CDR3 DNA sequence: TGTGCCAGCAGTGACCGTTCCGGGAGAGAGACCCAGTACTTC. It is translated as CASSDRSGRETQYF. The chain carries TRBV7-9 and TRBJ2-5, with a weak D call TRBD2 (6 bases). CDR3 length: 14 residues. The V gene's germline CDR1 is SEHNR and CDR2 FQNEAQ (reference sequence). The germline V and J ends were trimmed by 6 bases and 4 bases, with 15 bases remaining between them.

This clonotype was detected ten times or more. J is TRBJ2-2 and V is TRBV5-1; the match to TRBD2 covers 13 bases. This CDR3 region has 16 residues. Trimming removed 4 bases from V and 6 bases from J; junction bases left unmatched: 6. Germline lookup yields CDR1 SGHRS and CDR2 YFSETQ. The DNA of the CDR3 is TGCGCCAGCAGCCATCGGACTAGCGGGAGTCCCGGGGAGCTGTTTTTT. This gives the protein CASSHRTSGSPGELFF.

This chain connects TRBV2 to TRBJ2-7; D remains ambiguous. The V and J ends lost 7 bases and 3 bases respectively, with 16 bases between them. CDR3 size: 14 residues. Per germline, CDR1 SNHLY and CDR2 FYNNEI. The CDR3 DNA reads TGTGCCAGCAAACCAGACCCAATGCTCTACGAGCAGTACTTC. This sequence encodes CASKPDPMLYEQYF.

Of note for this clonotype: A much larger clone differs from this one at a single base, so this may be a read error. The chain links TRBV5-1 to TRBJ1-3, with D tentatively TRBD1 (5 bases). The CDR3 extends over 13 amino acids. V lost 5 bases to trimming and J lost 3 bases, with 9 bases between them. The V gene's germline CDR1 is SGHRS and CDR2 YFSETQ. The DNA for the CDR3 is TGCGCCAGCAGGACAGTCTTTGGAAACACCATATATTTT. Its protein product is CASRTVFGNTIYF. The full variable domain, in which reference TRBV5-1 and TRBJ1-3 provide the parts outside the CDR3, is KAGVTQTPRYLIKTRGQQVTLSCSPISGHRSVSWYQQTPGQGLQFLFEYFSETQRNKGNFPGRFSGRQFSNSRSEMNVSTLELGDSALYLCASRTVFGNTIYFGEGSWLTVV.

This clonotype was recorded many times. The J gene is TRBJ1-2, the V gene TRBV11-2, with D unresolved. V dropped 0 bases and J dropped 4 bases, with 12 bases sitting between them. CDR3 length: 15 amino acids. Per the germline V gene, CDR1 is SGHAT and CDR2 is FQNNGV. The CDR3 DNA reads TGTGCCAGCAGCTTAGATTTTGGCAGTTTCTATGGCTACACCTTC. Translation gives CASSLDFGSFYGYTF.

In the case of this clonotype: This likely traces to a read error, being one base from a far larger clone. The V gene is TRBV5-1, the J gene TRBJ2-1; 9 bases map to TRBD2. The CDR3 contains 13 residues. From germline, CDR1 is SGHRS and CDR2 YFSETQ. V shed 6 bases and J 10 bases; nucleotides not matched to a gene: 8. The CDR3 protein is CASTPGSGGEQFF. Written as DNA, the CDR3 is TGCGCCAGCACACCCGGTAGCGGGGGCGAGCAGTTCTTC.

In its sample, this clonotype was seen many times. This chain connects TRBV28 to TRBJ2-7, with D perhaps matching TRBD1 (6 bases). The CDR3 consists of 16 residues. In germline, CDR1 is MDHEN, CDR2 SYDVKM. V lost 3 bases, J lost 3 bases, and 18 bases lay in between. Written as DNA, the CDR3 is TGTGCCAGCAGTTTGAGATTAGGAGGACAGAGCTACGAGCAGTACTTC. Translating gives CASSLRLGGQSYEQYF.

V and J are TRBV20-1 and TRBJ1-2; D gene unclear. Germline V CDR1 and CDR2: DFQATT, SNEGSKA (reference sequence). The length of the CDR3 is 11 residues. The ends were cut back, 0 bases at V and 8 bases at J, with 7 bases in the middle. CDR3 protein: CSAREGAGYTF. CDR3 in DNA: TGCAGTGCTAGAGAGGGTGCCGGCTACACCTTC.

This clonotype was observed a handful of times. The rearrangement links TRBV6-1 to TRBJ2-5; TRBD2 is a possible D gene (7 bases). Trimming removed 6 bases from V and 4 bases from J, with 21 bases in between. This CDR3 region has 16 residues. Germline values: CDR1 MNHNS, CDR2 SASEGT. CDR3 in amino acids: CASRPARGGAGETQYF. DNA for the CDR3: TGTGCCAGCAGACCGGCTAGGGGGGGGGCGGGAGAGACCCAGTACTTC.

CDR3 sequence: CSARDLAALAYEQYF. CDR3 bases: TGCAGTGCTAGAGATTTGGCAGCCCTGGCCTACGAGCAGTACTTC. The chain combines TRBV20-1 with TRBJ2-7; D unclear. In germline, CDR1 is DFQATT, CDR2 SNEGSKA (reference sequence). Trimming cost V 0 bases and J 2 bases, with 14 bases left between them. CDR3 length: 15 residues.

This clonotype appeared many times. CDR3 residues: CASSSGGTGAHEQYF. CDR3 DNA sequence: TGTGCCAGCAGTTCAGGCGGGACAGGGGCTCACGAGCAGTACTTC. The chain recombines TRBV12-3 or TRBV12-4 with TRBJ2-7; 10 bases fit TRBD1. The CDR3 is made up of 15 amino acids. After removal of 4 bases from V and 5 bases from J, the junction contained 8 bases not matched to a gene.